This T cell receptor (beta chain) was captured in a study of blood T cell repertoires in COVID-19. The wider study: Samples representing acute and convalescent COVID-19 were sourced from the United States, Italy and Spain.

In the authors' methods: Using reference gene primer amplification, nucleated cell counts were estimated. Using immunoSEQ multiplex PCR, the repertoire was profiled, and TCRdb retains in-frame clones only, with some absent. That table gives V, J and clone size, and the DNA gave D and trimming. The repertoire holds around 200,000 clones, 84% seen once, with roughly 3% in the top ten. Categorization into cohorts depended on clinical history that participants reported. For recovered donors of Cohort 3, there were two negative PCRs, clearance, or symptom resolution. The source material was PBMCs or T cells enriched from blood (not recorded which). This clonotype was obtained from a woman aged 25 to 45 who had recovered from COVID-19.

CDR3 region: CASSSPGLAGGPLEQFF. In nucleotides, the CDR3 is TGTGCCAGCAGCTCTCCGGGACTAGCGGGAGGGCCACTTGAGCAGTTCTTC. The chain has TRBV7-2 and TRBJ2-1, with 16 bases identical to TRBD2. The CDR3 covers 17 residues. Germline CDR1 reads SGHTA; CDR2 reads FQGNSA. The trim removed 4 bases at V and 9 bases at J, leaving 9 bases unmatched.